This T cell receptor beta chain was sequenced for a study of PD-1 blockade in classical Hodgkin lymphoma. General study points: Exclusion was the outcome for patients who began nivolumab under 1 year after ASCT. Complete responders showed a baseline diversity that resembled the diversity of newly diagnosed patients. Reports described newly diagnosed patients as having lower baseline TCR diversity than healthy donors.

The CDR3 is 16 amino acids. Germline CDR1 and CDR2: SGHNT and YYREEE (reference sequence). J gave up 4 bases and V 1 base, and 3 bases lay outside the gene matches. Time point indicated: cycle 4 day 1 (C4D1), after less than 7 weeks of nivolumab. Patients all relapsed after autologous stem cell transplantation, and there was variation in brentuximab vedotin exposure. The table came from immunoSEQ multiplex PCR; TCRdb's copy has only in-frame clones and leaves some out. The sample records 23,000 or so clones, roughly 76% being singletons. A note on this clone: The antigen is not known.

Sequencing was performed on peripheral blood mononuclear cells (PBMCs), taken before the fourth cycle of nivolumab. This chain uses TRBV5-4 with TRBJ1-5; 12 nucleotides match TRBD1. This TCR was recovered from a human donor with classical Hodgkin lymphoma. CDR3 coding DNA: TGTGCCAGCAGCTTGAGGGGACAGGGGGCAAATCAGCCCCAGCATTTT. This translates into CASSLRGQGANQPQHF.